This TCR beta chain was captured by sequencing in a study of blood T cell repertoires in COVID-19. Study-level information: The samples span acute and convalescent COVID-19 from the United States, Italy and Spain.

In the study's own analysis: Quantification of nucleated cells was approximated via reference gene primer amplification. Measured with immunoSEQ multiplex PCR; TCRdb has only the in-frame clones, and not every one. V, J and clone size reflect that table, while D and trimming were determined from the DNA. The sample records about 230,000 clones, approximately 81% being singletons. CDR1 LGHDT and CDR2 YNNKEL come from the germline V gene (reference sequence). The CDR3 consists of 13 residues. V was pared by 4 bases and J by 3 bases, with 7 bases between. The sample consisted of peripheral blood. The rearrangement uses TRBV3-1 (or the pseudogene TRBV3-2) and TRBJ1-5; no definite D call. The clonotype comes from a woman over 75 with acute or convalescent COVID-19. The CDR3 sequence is CASSPSPNQPQHF. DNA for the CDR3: TGTGCCAGCAGCCCGTCTCCCAATCAGCCCCAGCATTTT.